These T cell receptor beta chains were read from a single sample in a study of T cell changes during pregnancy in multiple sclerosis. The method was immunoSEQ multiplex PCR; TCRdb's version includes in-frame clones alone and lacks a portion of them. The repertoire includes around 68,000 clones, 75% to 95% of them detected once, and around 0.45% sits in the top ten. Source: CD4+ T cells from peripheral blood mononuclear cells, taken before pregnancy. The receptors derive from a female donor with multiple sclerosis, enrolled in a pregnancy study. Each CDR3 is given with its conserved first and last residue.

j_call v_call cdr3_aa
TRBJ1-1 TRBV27 CASSFGQGPVNTEAFF
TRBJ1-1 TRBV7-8 CASSLGGAGEAFF
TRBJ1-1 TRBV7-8 CASSLDRGQRGTEAFF
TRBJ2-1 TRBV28 CASRPSGGGFNNEQFF
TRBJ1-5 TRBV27 CASSRQGVFDQPQHF
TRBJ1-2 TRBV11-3 CASSLRGTRYGYTF
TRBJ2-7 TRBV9 CASSVGSASGSSEQYF
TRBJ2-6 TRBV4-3 CASSQESRLAVYSGANVLTF
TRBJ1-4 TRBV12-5 CASGRESPNEKLFF
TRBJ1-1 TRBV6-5 CASSRQGSAFF
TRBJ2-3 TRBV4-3 CASSQAPTSPDTQYF
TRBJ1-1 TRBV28 CASSWTGLGTEAFF
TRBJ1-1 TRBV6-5 CASSYSSGTLREAFF
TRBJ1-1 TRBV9 CASSLAGTGRTEAFF
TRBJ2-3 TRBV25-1 CASRTSTGYTQYF
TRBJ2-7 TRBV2 CASSVGQESYEQYF
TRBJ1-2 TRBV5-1 CASSNAQGGGYTF
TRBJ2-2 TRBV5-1 CASSFSVNTGELFF
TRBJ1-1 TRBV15 CATSRVRVNTEAFF
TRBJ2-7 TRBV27 CASSSFGFGEDGYEQYF